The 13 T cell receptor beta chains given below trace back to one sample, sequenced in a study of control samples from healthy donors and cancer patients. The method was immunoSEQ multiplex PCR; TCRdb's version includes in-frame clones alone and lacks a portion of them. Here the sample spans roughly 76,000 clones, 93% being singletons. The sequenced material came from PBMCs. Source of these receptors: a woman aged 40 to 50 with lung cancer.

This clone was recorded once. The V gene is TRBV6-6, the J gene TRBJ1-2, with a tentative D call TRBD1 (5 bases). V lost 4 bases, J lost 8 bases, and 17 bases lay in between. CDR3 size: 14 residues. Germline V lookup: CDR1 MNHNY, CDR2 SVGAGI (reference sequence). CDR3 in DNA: TGTGCCAGCAGTTCCTCCAGGGAACTCGACGGCTACACCTTC. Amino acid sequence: CASSSSRELDGYTF.

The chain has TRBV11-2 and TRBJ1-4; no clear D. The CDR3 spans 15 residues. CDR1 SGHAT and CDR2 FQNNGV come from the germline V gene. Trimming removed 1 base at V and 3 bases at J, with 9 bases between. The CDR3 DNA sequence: TGTGCCAGCAGCTTAGTAGGCAGACCTAATGAAAAACTGTTTTTT. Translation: CASSLVGRPNEKLFF.

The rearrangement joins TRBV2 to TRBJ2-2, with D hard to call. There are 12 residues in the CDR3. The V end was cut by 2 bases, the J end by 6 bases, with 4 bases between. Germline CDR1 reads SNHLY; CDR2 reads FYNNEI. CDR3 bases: TGTGCCAGCAGTGAACGGGCCGGGGAGCTGTTTTTT. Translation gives CASSERAGELFF.

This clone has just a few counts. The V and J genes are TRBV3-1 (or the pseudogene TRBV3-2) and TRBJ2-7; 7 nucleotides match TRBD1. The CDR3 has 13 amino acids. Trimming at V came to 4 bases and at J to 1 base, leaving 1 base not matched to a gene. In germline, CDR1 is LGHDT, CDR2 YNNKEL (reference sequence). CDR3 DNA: TGTGCCAGCAGCCGACAGGGATCCTACGAGCAGTACTTC. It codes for CASSRQGSYEQYF.

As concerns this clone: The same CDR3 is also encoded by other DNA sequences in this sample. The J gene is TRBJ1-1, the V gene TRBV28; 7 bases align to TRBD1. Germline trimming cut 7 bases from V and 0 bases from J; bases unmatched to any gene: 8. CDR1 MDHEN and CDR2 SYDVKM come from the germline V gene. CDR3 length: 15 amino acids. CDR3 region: CASNGGTVMNTEAFF. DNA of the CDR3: TGTGCCAGCAATGGAGGGACAGTCATGAACACTGAAGCTTTCTTT.

CDR3 amino acids: CASNGQINQPQHF. For the CDR3, the DNA is TGTGCCAGCAACGGACAGATCAATCAGCCCCAGCATTTT. The chain uses TRBV2 and TRBJ1-5; perhaps TRBD1 as D (6 bases). CDR1 and CDR2 (germline): SNHLY, FYNNEI. V lost 7 bases, J lost 3 bases, and 10 bases lay in between. The CDR3 extends over 13 amino acids.

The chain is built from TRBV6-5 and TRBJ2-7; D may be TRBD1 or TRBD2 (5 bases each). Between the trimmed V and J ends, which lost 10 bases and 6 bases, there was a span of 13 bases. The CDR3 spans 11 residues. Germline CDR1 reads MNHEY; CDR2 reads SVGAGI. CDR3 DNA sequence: TGTGCCAATCTGGGACCCAGCGAGCAGTACTTC. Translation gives CANLGPSEQYF.

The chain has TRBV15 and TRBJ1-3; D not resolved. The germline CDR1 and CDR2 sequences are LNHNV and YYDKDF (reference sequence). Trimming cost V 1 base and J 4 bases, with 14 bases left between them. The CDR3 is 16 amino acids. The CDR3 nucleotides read TGTGCCACCAGCAGAGCCCGTGGTACGAAGGGAAACACCATATATTTT. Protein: CATSRARGTKGNTIYF.

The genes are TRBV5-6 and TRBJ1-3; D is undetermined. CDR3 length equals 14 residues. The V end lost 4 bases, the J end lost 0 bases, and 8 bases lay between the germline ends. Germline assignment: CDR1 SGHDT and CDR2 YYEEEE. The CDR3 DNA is TGTGCCAGCAGCCGAGATATCTCTGGAAACACCATATATTTT. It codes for CASSRDISGNTIYF.

In DNA form, the CDR3 reads TGTGCCAGCGTTGTTTCTGGATCAGCTTTCTTT. Amino acids: CASVVSGSAFF. The chain joins TRBV2 to TRBJ1-1; D is uncertain. With 8 bases removed from V and 10 bases from J, the gap between germline ends came to 14 bases. The germline CDR1 and CDR2 sequences are SNHLY and FYNNEI. The CDR3 contains 11 residues.

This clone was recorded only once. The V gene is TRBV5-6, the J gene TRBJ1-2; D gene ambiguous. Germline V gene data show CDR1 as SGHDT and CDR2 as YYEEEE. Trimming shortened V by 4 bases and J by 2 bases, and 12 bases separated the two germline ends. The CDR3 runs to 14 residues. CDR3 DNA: TGTGCCAGCAGCCCCCGTGATGCAAACTATGGCTACACCTTC. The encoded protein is CASSPRDANYGYTF. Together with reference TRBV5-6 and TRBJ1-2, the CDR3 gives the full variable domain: DAGVTQSPTHLIKTRGQQVTLRCSPKSGHDTVSWYQQALGQGPQFIFQYYEEEERQRGNFPDRFSGHQFPNYSSELNVNALLLGDSALYLCASSPRDANYGYTFGSGTRLTVV.

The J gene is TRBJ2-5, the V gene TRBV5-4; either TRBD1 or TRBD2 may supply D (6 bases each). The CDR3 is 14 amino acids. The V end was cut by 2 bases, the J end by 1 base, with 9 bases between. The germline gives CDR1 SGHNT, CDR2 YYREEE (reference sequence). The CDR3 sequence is CASSLGGSQETQYF. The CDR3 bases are TGTGCCAGCAGCTTAGGGGGGTCCCAAGAGACCCAGTACTTC. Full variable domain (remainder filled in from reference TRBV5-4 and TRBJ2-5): ETGVTQSPTHLIKTRGQQVTLRCSSQSGHNTVSWYQQALGQGPQFIFQYYREEENGRGNFPPRFSGLQFPNYSSELNVNALELDDSALYLCASSLGGSQETQYFGPGTRLLVL.

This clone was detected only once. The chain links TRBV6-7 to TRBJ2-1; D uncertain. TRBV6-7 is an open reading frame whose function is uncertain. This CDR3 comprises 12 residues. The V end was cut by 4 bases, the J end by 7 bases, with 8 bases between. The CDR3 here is CASSWRSNEQFF. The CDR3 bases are TGTGCCAGCAGTTGGAGAAGTAATGAGCAGTTCTTC.